This T cell receptor (beta chain) was recorded in a study of cytomegalovirus exposure and HLA in healthy donors. Study summary: Unique TCRs from HLA-typed donors, roughly 89 million of them, were held in an early data release.

PCR primers comprised 60 Vbeta and 13 Jbeta primers. Data came from immunoSEQ multiplex PCR; TCRdb stores just in-frame clones and leaves some out. Of over 150,000 clones in the sample, roughly 74% were seen once. All the people who gave samples were healthy bone marrow donors. Whole-study findings and limits: Being productive about 87% or about 30% of the time was typical of most TCR beta V segments in an earlier analysis. Diagnosis of cytomegalovirus status made by the classifier reportedly showed high specificity and sensitivity.

This clone was picked up a small number of times. The antigen is not known. The germline V gene has CDR1 MNHEY and CDR2 SVGAGI. V was trimmed by 5 bases and J by 3 bases, leaving 10 bases between them. The CDR3 totals 13 residues. Sequenced sample: PBMCs. The TCR comes from a male donor in good health and CMV-seronegative. The chain links TRBV6-5 to TRBJ1-1, with no clear D. The chain's CDR3 is CASSRYSDTEAFF. The CDR3 DNA reads as TGTGCCAGCAGTCGATACAGTGACACTGAAGCTTTCTTT.